Sequencing of this T cell receptor beta chain was carried out in a study of blood T cell repertoires in COVID-19. Background on the study: Samples of COVID-19 (acute and convalescent) were obtained from the United States, Italy and Spain. Sources were T cells, B-cell-depleted T cells, or PBMCs; the material itself was cDNA or gDNA.

Original handling: Amplified reference gene primers provided the basis for estimating nucleated cell counts. Repertoires were generated with immunoSEQ multiplex PCR, while TCRdb's copy carries only in-frame clones and drops some. D and trimming were read from the DNA, whereas the V and J calls and clone size are those reported in that table. This sample yields around 110,000 clones, of which roughly nine tenths are seen a single time; 4.9% belongs to the top ten. V lost 0 bases, J lost 5 bases, and 4 bases lay in between. The CDR3 consists of 13 residues. Germline CDR1 reads MNHEY; CDR2 reads SVGAGI. This clone came up a few times.

The chain employs TRBV6-5 and TRBJ2-2; D gene uncertain. Sequences were obtained from peripheral blood. The receptor comes from a man aged 35 to 55 with active or convalescent COVID-19. For the CDR3, the DNA is TGTGCCAGCAGTTACTCCGGTACCGGGGAGCTGTTTTTT. The encoded protein is CASSYSGTGELFF.